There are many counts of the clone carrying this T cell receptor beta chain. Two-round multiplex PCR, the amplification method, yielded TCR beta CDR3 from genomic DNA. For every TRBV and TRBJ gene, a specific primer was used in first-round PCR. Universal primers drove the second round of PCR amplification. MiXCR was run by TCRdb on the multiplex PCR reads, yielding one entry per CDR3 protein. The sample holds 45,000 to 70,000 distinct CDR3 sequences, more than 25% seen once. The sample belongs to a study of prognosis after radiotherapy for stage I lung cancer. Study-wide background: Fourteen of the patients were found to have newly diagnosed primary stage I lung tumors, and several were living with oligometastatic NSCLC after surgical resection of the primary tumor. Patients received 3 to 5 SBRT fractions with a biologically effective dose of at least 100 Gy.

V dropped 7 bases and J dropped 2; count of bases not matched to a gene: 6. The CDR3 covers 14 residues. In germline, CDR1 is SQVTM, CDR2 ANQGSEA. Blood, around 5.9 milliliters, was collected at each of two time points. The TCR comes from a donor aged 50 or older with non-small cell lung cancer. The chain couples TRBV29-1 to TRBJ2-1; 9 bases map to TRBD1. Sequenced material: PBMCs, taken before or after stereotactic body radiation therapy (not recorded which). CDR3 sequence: CSDSGTGPYNEQFF. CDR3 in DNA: TGCAGCGATTCCGGGACAGGGCCCTACAATGAGCAGTTCTTC.